A single sample is the source of the 11 T cell receptor beta chains below, sequenced in a study of cytomegalovirus exposure and HLA in healthy donors. PCR primers comprised 60 Vbeta and 13 Jbeta primers. Assay: immunoSEQ multiplex PCR; the TCRdb copy retains only in-frame clones and omits some. The sample carries about 200,000 clones, about 81% recorded once. Sequenced input: PBMCs. These receptors were taken from a woman between 50 and 59 years old in good health and CMV-seropositive.

The genes are TRBV11-2 and TRBJ1-2; D perhaps matches TRBD1 (6 bases). Trimming cost V 1 base and J 3 bases, with 15 bases left between them. This CDR3 is built from 16 residues. Germline V gene lookup returns CDR1 SGHAT and CDR2 FQNNGV. This CDR3 is CASSLVGGGADYGYTF. The CDR3 bases are TGTGCCAGCAGCTTAGTGGGAGGGGGGGCCGACTATGGCTACACCTTC.

This chain connects TRBV7-2 to TRBJ2-1, with 9 bases identical to TRBD1. V lost 5 bases to trimming and J lost 8 bases; unmatched junction nucleotides: 7. The CDR3 contains 14 residues. Germline V CDR1 and CDR2: SGHTA, FQGNSA. The CDR3 DNA reads as TGTGCCAGCAGCCCTTGGACAGGGGAGTATGAGCAGTTCTTC. It yields the protein CASSPWTGEYEQFF.

The rearrangement uses TRBV11-2 and TRBJ2-7; maybe TRBD2 (7 bases). Germline CDR1 and CDR2: SGHAT and FQNNGV. With 5 bases removed from V and 2 bases from J, the gap between germline ends came to 25 bases. This CDR3 has 18 residues. CDR3 amino acids: CASSPIMRGRGIPYEQYF. In nucleotides, the CDR3 is TGTGCCAGCAGCCCGATTATGCGGGGGCGGGGGATTCCCTACGAGCAGTACTTC.

This rearrangement joins TRBV7-2 to TRBJ2-3; the D is unclear. The CDR3 contains 14 residues. Germline CDR1 SGHTA, CDR2 FQGNSA. V was clipped by 0 bases and J by 2 bases, with 6 bases between them. The CDR3: CASSLAHYTDTQYF. The CDR3 DNA reads TGTGCCAGCAGCTTAGCCCACTACACAGATACGCAGTATTTT.

The chain carries TRBV28 and TRBJ2-1; D possibly corresponds to TRBD1 (6 bases). The length of the CDR3 is 15 residues. The germline CDR1 and CDR2 sequences are MDHEN and SYDVKM. V was cut by 6 bases and J by 9 bases, with 21 bases left in between. CDR3 region: CASRESHRALSEQFF. The CDR3 DNA follows: TGTGCCAGCAGAGAAAGCCACAGGGCTCTCAGTGAGCAGTTCTTC.

The chain has TRBV30 and TRBJ2-1; D perhaps matches TRBD2 (6 bases). CDR1 GTSNPN and CDR2 SVGIG come from the germline V gene (reference sequence). There are 13 residues in the CDR3. V gave up 2 bases and J gave up 7 bases, with 12 bases separating them. CDR3 in DNA: TGTGCCTGGAGTTTATCGACTAGGAATGAGCAGTTCTTC. Encoded protein: CAWSLSTRNEQFF. Combining the CDR3 with reference TRBV30 and TRBJ2-1 gives the whole variable domain SQTIHQWPATLVQPVGSPLSLECTVEGTSNPNLYWYRQAAGRGLQLLFYSVGIGQISSEVPQNLSASRPQDRQFILSSKKLLLSDSGFYLCAWSLSTRNEQFFGPGTRLTVL.

J is TRBJ1-3 and V is TRBV5-6; D not resolved. The CDR3 contains 15 residues. The V and J ends lost 0 bases and 0 bases respectively, with 7 bases between them. The V gene's germline CDR1 is SGHDT and CDR2 YYEEEE. The CDR3 loop is CASSLGRSSGNTIYF. Written as DNA, the CDR3 is TGTGCCAGCAGCTTGGGGCGGAGCTCTGGAAACACCATATATTTT.

This clone was picked up one time. This chain connects TRBV7-2 to TRBJ2-3, with 7 bases that match TRBD1. CDR3 length: 15 residues. V dropped 5 bases and J dropped 2; count of bases not matched to a gene: 7. Germline values: CDR1 SGHTA, CDR2 FQGNSA. This CDR3 reads CASSLLTGITDTQYF. Written as DNA, the CDR3 is TGTGCCAGCAGCCTCCTGACAGGGATCACAGATACGCAGTATTTT.

The CDR3 sequence is CASSTGDNRDRDPHEQFF. The CDR3 DNA reads as TGTGCCAGTAGCACCGGGGATAACCGGGACAGGGACCCCCATGAGCAGTTCTTC. The chain employs TRBV19 and TRBJ2-1, with 9 bases fitting TRBD1. Germline CDR1 and CDR2: LNHDA and SQIVND (reference sequence). The CDR3 consists of 18 residues. Germline trimming cut 6 bases from V and 8 bases from J; bases unmatched to any gene: 20.

The V gene is TRBV6-6, the J gene TRBJ1-5; 8 bases are shared with TRBD1. This CDR3 has 12 residues. V dropped 7 bases and J dropped 7; count of bases not matched to a gene: 3. Germline loops: CDR1 MNHNY, CDR2 SVGAGI (reference sequence). CDR3 sequence reads: CASTGGDQPQHF. The CDR3 coding sequence is TGTGCCAGCACAGGGGGCGACCAGCCCCAGCATTTT.

V is TRBV6-5 and J is TRBJ2-5; 8 bases fit TRBD2. The CDR3 runs to 15 residues. The trim removed 3 bases at V and 0 bases at J, leaving 3 bases unmatched. Germline-derived CDR1 and CDR2 are MNHEY and SVGAGI. Here the CDR3 DNA reads TGTGCCAGCAGTTATGGACTAGCAGACCAAGAGACCCAGTACTTC. Protein: CASSYGLADQETQYF.